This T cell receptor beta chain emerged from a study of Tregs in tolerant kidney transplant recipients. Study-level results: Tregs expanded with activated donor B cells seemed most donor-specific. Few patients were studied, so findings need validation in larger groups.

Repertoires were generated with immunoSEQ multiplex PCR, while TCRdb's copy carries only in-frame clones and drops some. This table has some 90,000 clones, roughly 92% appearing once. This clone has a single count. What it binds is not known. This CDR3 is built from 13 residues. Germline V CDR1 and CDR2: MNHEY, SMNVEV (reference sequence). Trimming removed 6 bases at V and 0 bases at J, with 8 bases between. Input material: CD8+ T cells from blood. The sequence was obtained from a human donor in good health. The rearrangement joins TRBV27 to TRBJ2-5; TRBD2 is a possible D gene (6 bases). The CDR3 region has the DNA TGTGCCAGCAGAGGGGACTACCAAGAGACCCAGTACTTC. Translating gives CASRGDYQETQYF.